This T cell receptor (beta chain) was identified during a study of glioma-infiltrating T cells. Notes on the study in general: Tissue-blood divergence was below expectation in non-neoplastic patients, above in gliomas.

There are 14 residues in the CDR3. Germline V lookup: CDR1 MDHEN, CDR2 SYDVKM. The V and J ends lost 2 bases and 9 bases respectively, with 14 bases between them. This clonotype came up many times. Its antigen remains unknown. Amplification of TCR alpha and beta CDR3 regions from RNA used iRepertoire nested multiplex PCR. One entry per CDR3 protein results from TCRdb running MiXCR on the multiplex PCR reads. The table shows about 110,000 distinct CDR3 sequences, with about 25% occurring only once. This receptor was obtained from a human donor with low-grade glioma or glioblastoma, undergoing nonglioma brain surgery, or in good health (not recorded which). This rearrangement joins TRBV28 to TRBJ1-5, with D possibly matching TRBD1 (5 bases). Sequencing was carried out using glioma tissue, nonneoplastic brain tissue, or PBMCs (not recorded which). Written as DNA, the CDR3 is TGTGCCAGCAGTTTAGGGGGGTTTAGTCGGCCCCAGCATTTT. Amino acid sequence: CASSLGGFSRPQHF. Using reference TRBV28 and TRBJ1-5 for the parts outside the CDR3, the full variable domain is DVKVTQSSRYLVKRTGEKVFLECVQDMDHENMFWYRQDPGLGLRLIYFSYDVKMKEKGDIPEGYSVSREKKERFSLILESASTNQTSMYLCASSLGGFSRPQHFGDGTRLSIL.